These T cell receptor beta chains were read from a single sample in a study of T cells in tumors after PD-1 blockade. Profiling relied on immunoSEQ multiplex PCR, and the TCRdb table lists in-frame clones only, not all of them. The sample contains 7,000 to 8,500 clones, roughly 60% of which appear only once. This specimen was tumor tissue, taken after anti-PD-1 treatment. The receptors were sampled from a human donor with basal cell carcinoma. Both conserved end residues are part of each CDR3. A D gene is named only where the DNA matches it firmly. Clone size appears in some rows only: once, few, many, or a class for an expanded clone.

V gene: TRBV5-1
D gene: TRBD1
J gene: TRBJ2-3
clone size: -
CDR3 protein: CASSSNRGRIETDTQYF
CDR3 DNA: TGCGCCAGCAGCTCCAACAGGGGGCGGATTGAAACAGATACGCAGTATTTT

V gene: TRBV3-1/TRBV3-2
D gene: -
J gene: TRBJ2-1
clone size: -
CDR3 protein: CASSQVGGRNEQFF
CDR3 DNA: TGTGCCAGCAGCCAAGTGGGGGGTCGGAATGAGCAGTTCTTC

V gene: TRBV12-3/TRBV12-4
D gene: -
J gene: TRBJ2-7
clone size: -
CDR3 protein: CASSPPGRYEQYF
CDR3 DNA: TGTGCCAGCAGTCCCCCAGGAAGGTACGAGCAGTACTTC

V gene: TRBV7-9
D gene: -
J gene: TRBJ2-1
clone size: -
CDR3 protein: CASRANGNEQFF
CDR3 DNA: TGTGCCAGCAGGGCAAACGGGAATGAGCAGTTCTTC

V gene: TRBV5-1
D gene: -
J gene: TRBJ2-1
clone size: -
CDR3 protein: CASSPTGIEQFF
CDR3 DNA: TGCGCCAGCAGCCCTACAGGGATTGAGCAGTTCTTC

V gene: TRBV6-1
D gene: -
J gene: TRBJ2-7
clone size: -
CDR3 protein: CASSEVGRGYEQYF
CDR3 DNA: TGTGCCAGCAGTGAAGTAGGGCGAGGCTACGAGCAGTACTTC

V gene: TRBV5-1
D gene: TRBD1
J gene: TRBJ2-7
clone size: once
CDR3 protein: CASSEEGTGGSAQYF
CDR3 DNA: TGCGCCAGCAGCGAGGAAGGGACAGGGGGCTCAGCGCAGTACTTC

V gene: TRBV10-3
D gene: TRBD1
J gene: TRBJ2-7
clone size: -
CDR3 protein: CAISDPGQGFSYEQYF
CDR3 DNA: TGTGCCATCAGTGATCCGGGACAGGGTTTCTCCTACGAGCAGTACTTC

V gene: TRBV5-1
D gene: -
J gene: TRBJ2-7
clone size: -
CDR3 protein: CASSLNDYEQYF
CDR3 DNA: TGCGCCAGCAGCTTGAACGACTACGAGCAGTACTTC

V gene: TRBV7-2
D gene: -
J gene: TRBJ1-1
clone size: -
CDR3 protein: CASSLAYGLEAFF
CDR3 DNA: TGTGCCAGCAGCTTAGCCTACGGTCTAGAAGCTTTCTTT

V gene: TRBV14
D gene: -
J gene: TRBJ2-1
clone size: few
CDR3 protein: CASSPTGLNEQFF
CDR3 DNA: TGTGCCAGCAGCCCGACAGGTCTCAATGAGCAGTTCTTC

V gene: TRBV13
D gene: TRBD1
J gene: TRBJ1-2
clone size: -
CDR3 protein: CASSLDRGQSAYTF
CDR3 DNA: TGTGCCAGCAGCTTAGACAGGGGCCAGTCTGCCTACACCTTC

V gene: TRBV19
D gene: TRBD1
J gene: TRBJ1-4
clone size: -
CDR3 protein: CASSITGDNEKLFF
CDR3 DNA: TGTGCCAGTAGTATTACAGGGGATAATGAAAAACTGTTTTTT

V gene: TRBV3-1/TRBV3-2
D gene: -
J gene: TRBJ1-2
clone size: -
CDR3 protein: CASSQGPGADYGYTF
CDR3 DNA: TGTGCCAGCAGCCAAGGACCAGGGGCCGACTATGGCTACACCTTC

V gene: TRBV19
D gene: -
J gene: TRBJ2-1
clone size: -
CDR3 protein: CASNAGQSSYNEQFF
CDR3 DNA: TGTGCCAGTAACGCGGGACAGAGCTCCTACAATGAGCAGTTCTTC

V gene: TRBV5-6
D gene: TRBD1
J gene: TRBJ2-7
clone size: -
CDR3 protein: CASSPGQGRYEQYF
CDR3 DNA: TGTGCCAGCAGCCCGGGACAGGGTAGGTACGAGCAGTACTTC

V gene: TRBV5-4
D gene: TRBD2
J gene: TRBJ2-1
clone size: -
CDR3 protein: CASSLGSGGAYNEQFF
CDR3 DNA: TGTGCCAGCAGCTTGGGTAGCGGGGGGGCCTACAATGAGCAGTTCTTC

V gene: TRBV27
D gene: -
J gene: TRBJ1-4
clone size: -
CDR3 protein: CASSFGRTNEKLFF
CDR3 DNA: TGTGCCAGCAGTTTTGGTAGAACTAATGAAAAACTGTTTTTT

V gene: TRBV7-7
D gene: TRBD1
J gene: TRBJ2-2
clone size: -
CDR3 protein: CASSKDRGLTGELFF
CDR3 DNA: TGTGCTAGCAGCAAGGACAGGGGACTCACCGGGGAGCTGTTTTTT

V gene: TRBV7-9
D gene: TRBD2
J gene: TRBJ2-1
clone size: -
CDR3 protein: CASSLQRGAYNEQFF
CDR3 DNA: TGTGCCAGCAGCTTACAGCGGGGGGCCTACAATGAGCAGTTCTTC

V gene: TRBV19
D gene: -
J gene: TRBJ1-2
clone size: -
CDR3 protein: CASKGLNYGYTF
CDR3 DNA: TGTGCCTCAAAAGGACTAAACTATGGCTACACCTTC

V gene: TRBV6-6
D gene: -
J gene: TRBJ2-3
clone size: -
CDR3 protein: CASSPSELSRNAQYF
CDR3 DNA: TGTGCCAGCAGCCCGAGTGAATTGTCGCGAAATGCGCAGTATTTT

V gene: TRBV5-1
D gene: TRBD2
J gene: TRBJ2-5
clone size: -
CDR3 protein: CASSHGTTPQETQYF
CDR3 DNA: TGCGCCAGCAGCCATGGGACTACCCCTCAAGAGACCCAGTACTTC

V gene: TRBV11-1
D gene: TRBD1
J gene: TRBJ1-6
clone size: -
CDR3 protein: CASSGQGYNSPLHF
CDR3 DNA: TGTGCCAGCAGCGGACAGGGCTATAATTCACCCCTCCACTTT

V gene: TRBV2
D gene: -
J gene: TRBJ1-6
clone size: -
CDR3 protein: CASSPLWDSPLHF
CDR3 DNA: TGTGCCAGCAGCCCCCTTTGGGATTCACCCCTCCACTTT

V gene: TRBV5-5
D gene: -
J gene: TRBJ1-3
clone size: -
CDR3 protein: CASSFNTDRTGNTIYF
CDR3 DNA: TGTGCCAGCAGTTTTAATACCGACAGGACGGGAAACACCATATATTTT

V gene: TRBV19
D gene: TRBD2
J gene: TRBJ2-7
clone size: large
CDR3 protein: CASSIGGGTYEQYF
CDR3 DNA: TGTGCCAGTAGTATCGGCGGGGGGACCTACGAGCAGTACTTC

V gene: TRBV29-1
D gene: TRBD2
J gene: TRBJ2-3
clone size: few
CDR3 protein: CSVKLAGEGTQYF
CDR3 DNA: TGCAGCGTTAAGCTAGCGGGGGAGGGAACGCAGTATTTT

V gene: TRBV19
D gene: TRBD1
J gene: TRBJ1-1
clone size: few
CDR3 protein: CASSVDRGDTEAFF
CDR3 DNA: TGTGCCAGTAGTGTGGACAGGGGGGACACTGAAGCTTTCTTT

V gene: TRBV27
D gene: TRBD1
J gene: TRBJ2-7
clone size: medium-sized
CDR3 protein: CASSTQGVVYEQYF
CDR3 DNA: TGTGCCAGCTCTACCCAGGGGGTAGTCTACGAGCAGTACTTC

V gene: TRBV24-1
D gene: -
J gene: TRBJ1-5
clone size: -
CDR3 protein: CATSLQGNQPQHF
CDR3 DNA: TGTGCCACCAGTTTACAGGGCAATCAGCCCCAGCATTTT

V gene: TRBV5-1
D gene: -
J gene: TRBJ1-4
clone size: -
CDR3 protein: CASSLGEGGREKLFF
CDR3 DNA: TGCGCCAGCAGCTTGGGTGAAGGGGGGAGAGAAAAACTGTTTTTT

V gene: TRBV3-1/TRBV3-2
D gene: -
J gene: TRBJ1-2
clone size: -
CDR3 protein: CASSHLSRPDGYTF
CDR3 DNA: TGTGCCAGCAGCCATCTGTCCCGACCGGATGGCTACACCTTC

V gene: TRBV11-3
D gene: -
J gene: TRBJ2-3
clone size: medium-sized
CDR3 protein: CASSLDSYSTDTQYF
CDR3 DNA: TGTGCCAGCAGCTTAGACAGCTATAGCACAGATACGCAGTATTTT

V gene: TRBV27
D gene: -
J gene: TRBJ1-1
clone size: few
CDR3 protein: CASSHRMNTEAFF
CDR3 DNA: TGTGCCAGCAGCCACAGAATGAACACTGAAGCTTTCTTT

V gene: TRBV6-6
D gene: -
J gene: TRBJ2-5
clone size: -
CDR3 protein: CASSYSVEGPEETQYF
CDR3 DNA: TGTGCCAGCAGTTACTCGGTCGAGGGACCCGAAGAGACCCAGTACTTC

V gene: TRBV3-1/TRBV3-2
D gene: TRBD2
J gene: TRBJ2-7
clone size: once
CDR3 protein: CASSRQLTSGPYEQYF
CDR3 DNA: TGTGCCAGCAGCCGCCAGCTGACTAGCGGCCCCTACGAGCAGTACTTC